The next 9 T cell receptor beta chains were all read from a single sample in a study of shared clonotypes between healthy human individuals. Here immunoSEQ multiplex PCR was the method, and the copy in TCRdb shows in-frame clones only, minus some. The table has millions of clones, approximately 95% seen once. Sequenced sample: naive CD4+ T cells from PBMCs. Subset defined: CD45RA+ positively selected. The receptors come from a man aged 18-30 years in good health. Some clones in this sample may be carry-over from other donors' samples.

The CDR3 DNA is TGTGCCAGCAGTCCAGGGAGGGGTCATGGCTACACCTTC. Its protein is CASSPGRGHGYTF. J is TRBJ1-2 and V is TRBV28; TRBD1 might be the D (5 bases). CDR3 length: 13 amino acids. Germline V gives CDR1 MDHEN, CDR2 SYDVKM. Trimming left V 5 bases short and J 6 bases short, with 13 bases between.

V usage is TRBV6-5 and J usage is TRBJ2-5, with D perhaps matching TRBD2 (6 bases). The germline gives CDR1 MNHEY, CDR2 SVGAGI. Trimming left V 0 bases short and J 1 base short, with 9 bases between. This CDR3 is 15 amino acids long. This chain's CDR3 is CASSYSGGIQETQYF. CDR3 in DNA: TGTGCCAGCAGTTACTCCGGAGGGATCCAAGAGACCCAGTACTTC.

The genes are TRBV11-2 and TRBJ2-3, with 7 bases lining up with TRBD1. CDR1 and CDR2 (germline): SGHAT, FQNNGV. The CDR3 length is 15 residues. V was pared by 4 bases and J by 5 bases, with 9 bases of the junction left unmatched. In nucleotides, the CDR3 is TGTGCCAGCAGCTCGTCCCGGGACAGTTTAGATACGCAGTATTTT. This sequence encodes CASSSSRDSLDTQYF.

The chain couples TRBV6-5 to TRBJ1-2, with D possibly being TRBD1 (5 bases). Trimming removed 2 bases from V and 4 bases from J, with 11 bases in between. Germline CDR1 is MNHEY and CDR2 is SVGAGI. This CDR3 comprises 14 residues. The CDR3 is CASSYRGLLYGYTF. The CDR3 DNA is TGTGCCAGCAGTTACAGGGGCCTACTCTATGGCTACACCTTC.

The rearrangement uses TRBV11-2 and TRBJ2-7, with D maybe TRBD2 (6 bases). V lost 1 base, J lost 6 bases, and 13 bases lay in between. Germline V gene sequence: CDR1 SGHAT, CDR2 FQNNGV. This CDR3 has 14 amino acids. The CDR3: CASSLAPTSPEQYF. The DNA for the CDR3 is TGTGCCAGCAGCTTAGCCCCGACTAGTCCCGAGCAGTACTTC.

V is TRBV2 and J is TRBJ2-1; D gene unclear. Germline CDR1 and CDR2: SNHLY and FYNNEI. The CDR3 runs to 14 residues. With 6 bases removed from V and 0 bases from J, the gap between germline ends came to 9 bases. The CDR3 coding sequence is TGTGCCAGCAGGTATCGGAGCTCCTACAATGAGCAGTTCTTC. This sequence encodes CASRYRSSYNEQFF.

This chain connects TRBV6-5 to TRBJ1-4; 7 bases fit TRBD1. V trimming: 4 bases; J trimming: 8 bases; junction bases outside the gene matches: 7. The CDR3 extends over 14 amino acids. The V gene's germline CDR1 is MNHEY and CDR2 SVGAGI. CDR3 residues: CASSSPGQREKLFF. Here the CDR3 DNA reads TGTGCCAGCAGTTCGCCGGGACAGCGGGAAAAACTGTTTTTT.

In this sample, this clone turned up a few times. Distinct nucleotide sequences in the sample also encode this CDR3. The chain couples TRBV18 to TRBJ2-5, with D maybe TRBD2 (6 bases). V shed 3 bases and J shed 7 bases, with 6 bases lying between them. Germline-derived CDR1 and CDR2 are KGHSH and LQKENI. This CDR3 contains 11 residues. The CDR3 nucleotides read TGTGCCAGCTCACCGGGGGGGACCCAGTACTTC. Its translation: CASSPGGTQYF.

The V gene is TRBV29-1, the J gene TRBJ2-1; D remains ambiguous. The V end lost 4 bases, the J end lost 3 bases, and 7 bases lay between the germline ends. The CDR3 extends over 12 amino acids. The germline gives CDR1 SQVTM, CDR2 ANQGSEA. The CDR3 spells CSVASDYNEQFF. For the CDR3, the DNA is TGCAGCGTTGCGTCGGACTACAATGAGCAGTTCTTC.